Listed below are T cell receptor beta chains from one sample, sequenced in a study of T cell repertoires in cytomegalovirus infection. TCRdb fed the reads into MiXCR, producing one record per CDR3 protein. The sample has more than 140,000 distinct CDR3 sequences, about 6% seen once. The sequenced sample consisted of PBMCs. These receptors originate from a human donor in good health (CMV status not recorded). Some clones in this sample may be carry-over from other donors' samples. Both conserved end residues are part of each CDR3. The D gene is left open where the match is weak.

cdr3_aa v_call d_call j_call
CASSLALGAEAFF TRBV7-6 NA TRBJ1-1
CASTAGGGRTGELFF TRBV28 TRBD2 TRBJ2-2
CSARDFTGGRNSPLHF TRBV20-1 NA TRBJ1-6
CASSWDRLNNEQFF TRBV19 TRBD1 TRBJ2-1
CSAREGHPDTQYF TRBV20-1 NA TRBJ2-3
CASSPETRGAPGNTIYF TRBV7-2 NA TRBJ1-3
CASRTGTDVSGNTIYF TRBV3-1 TRBD1 TRBJ1-3
CASSLPRMTNNEQFF TRBV7-8 NA TRBJ2-1
CASSLNRNTGELFF TRBV7-3 NA TRBJ2-2
CASSLTSQPQHF TRBV28 NA TRBJ1-5